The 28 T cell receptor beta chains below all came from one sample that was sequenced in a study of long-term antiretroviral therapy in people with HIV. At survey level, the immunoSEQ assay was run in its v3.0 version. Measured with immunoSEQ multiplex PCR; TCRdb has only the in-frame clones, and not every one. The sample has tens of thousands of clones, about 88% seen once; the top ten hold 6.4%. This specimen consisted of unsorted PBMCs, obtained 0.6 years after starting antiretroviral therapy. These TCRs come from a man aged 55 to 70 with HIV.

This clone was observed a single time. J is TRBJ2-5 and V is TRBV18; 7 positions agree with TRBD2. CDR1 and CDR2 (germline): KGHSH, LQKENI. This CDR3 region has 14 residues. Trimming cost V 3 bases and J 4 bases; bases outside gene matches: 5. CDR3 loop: CASSPPSGGETQYF. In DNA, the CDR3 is TGTGCCAGCTCACCTCCTTCGGGAGGAGAGACCCAGTACTTC. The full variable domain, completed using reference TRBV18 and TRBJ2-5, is NAGVMQNPRHLVRRRGQEARLRCSPMKGHSHVYWYRQLPEEGLKFMVYLQKENIIDESGMPKERFSAEFPKEGPSILRIQQVVRGDSAAYFCASSPPSGGETQYFGPGTRLLVL.

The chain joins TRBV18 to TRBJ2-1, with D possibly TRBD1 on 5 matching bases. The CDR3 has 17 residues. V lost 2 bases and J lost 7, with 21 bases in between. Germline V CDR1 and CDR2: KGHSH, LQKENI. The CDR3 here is CASSPLIDSTAENEQFF. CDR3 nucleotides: TGTGCCAGCTCACCATTAATTGATTCGACAGCCGAGAATGAGCAGTTCTTC.

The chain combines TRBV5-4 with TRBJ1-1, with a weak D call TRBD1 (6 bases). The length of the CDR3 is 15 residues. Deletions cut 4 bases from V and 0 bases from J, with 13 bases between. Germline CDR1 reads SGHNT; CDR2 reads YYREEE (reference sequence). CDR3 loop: CASSVAGTLNTEAFF. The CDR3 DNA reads TGTGCCAGCAGCGTCGCCGGGACATTGAACACTGAAGCTTTCTTT.

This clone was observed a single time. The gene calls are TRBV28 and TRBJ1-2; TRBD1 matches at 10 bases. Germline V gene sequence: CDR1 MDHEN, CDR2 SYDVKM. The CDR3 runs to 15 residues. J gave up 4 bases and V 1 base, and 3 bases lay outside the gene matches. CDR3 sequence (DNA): TGTGCCAGCAGTTTATTAGGGACAGGGGTCTATGGCTACACCTTC. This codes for CASSLLGTGVYGYTF.

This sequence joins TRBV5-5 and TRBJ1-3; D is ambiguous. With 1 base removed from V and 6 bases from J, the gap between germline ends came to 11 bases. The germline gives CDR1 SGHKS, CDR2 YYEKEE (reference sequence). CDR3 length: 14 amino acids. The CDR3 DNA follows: TGTGCCAGCAGCTTGCTAGGGCTCGAAAACACCATATATTTT. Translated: CASSLLGLENTIYF.

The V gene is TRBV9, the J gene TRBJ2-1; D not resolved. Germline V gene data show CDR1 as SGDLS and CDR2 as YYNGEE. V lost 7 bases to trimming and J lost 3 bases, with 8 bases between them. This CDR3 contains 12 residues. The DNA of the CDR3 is TGTGCCAGCGGCTGGGGCTACAATGAGCAGTTCTTC. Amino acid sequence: CASGWGYNEQFF.

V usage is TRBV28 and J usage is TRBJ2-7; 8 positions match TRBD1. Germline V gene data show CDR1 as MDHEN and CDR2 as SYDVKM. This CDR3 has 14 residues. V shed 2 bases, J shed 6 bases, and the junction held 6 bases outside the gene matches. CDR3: CASSLQDRDREQYF. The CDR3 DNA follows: TGTGCCAGCAGTTTACAGGACAGGGACCGCGAGCAGTACTTC.

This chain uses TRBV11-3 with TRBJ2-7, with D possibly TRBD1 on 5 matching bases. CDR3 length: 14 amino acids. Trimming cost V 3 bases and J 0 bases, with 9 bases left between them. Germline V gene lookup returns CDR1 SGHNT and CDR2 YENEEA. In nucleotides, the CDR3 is TGTGCCAGCAGCTTGGGGCTGAGCTCCTACGAGCAGTACTTC. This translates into CASSLGLSSYEQYF.

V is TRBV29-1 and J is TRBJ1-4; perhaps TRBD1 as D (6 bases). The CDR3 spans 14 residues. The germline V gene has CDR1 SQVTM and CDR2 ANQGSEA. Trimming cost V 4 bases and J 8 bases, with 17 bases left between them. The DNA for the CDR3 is TGCAGCGTTGCTCTCGAAGGGGGATTGGAAAAACTGTTTTTT. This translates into CSVALEGGLEKLFF.

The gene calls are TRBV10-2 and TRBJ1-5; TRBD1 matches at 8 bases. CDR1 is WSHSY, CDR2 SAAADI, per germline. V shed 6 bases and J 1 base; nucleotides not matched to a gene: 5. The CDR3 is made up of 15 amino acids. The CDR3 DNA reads TGCGCCAGCAGCCCGACAGGGGCCAGCAATCAGCCCCAGCATTTT. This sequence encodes CASSPTGASNQPQHF.

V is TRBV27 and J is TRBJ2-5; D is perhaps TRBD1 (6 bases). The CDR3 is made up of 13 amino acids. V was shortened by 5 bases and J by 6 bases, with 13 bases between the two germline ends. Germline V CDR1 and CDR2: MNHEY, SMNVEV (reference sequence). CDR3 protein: CASSVRGGQTQYF. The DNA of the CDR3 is TGTGCCAGCAGTGTCAGGGGCGGCCAGACCCAGTACTTC.

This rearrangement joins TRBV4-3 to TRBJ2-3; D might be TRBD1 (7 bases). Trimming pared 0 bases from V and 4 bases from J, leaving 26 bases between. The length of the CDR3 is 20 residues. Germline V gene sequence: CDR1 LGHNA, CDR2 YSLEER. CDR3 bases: TGCGCCAGCAGCCAAGATAGGCCCAGGGGGGCGTTCTTCTCGGCAGATACGCAGTATTTT. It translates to CASSQDRPRGAFFSADTQYF.

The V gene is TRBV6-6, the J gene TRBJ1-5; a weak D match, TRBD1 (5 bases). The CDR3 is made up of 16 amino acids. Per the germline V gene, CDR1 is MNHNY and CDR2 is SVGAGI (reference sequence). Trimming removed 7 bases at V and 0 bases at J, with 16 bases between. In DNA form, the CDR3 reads TGTGCCAGCAACCTCCCAGGGACTCTTAGCAATCAGCCCCAGCATTTT. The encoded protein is CASNLPGTLSNQPQHF.

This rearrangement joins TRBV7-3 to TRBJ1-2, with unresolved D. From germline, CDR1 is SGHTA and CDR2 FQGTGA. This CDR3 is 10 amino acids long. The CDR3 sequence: CTGGMYGYTF. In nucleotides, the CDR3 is TGTACCGGAGGAATGTATGGCTACACCTTC.

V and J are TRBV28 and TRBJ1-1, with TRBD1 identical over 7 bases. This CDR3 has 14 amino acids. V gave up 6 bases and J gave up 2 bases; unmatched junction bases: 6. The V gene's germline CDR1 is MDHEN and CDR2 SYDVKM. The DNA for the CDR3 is TGTGCCAGCAGCACCGGGACAGTAAACACTGAAGCTTTCTTT. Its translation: CASSTGTVNTEAFF.

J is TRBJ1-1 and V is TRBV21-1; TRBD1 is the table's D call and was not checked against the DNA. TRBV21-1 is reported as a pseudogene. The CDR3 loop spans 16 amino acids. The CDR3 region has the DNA TGTGCCAGCAGCCCTGGGACAGGGAAGCGCAACACTGAAGCTTTCTTT. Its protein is CASSPGTGKRNTEAFF.

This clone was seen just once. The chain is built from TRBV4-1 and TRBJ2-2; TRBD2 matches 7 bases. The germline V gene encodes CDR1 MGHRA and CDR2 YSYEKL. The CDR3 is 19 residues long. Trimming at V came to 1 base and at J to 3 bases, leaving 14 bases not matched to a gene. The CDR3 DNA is TGCGCCAGCAGCCAAGCCCTAGGTAGTAGCGGGCGATACACCGGGGAGCTGTTTTTT. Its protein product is CASSQALGSSGRYTGELFF.

The CDR3 DNA reads TGTGCCAGCAGTGCACTAGCGGGAGGTCCCGGGGAGCTGTTTTTT. It translates to CASSALAGGPGELFF. V is TRBV2 and J is TRBJ2-2; 12 bases map to TRBD2. V shed 4 bases and J 6 bases; nucleotides not matched to a gene: 3. The length of the CDR3 is 15 residues. Looked up from germline, CDR1 is SNHLY and CDR2 is FYNNEI.

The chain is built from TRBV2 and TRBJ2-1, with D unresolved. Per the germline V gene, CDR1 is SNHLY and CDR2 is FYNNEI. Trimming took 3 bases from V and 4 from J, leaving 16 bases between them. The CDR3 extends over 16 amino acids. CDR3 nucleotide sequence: TGTGCCAGCAGTGATTTGTCATCTACTCTGTACAATGAGCAGTTCTTC. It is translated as CASSDLSSTLYNEQFF.

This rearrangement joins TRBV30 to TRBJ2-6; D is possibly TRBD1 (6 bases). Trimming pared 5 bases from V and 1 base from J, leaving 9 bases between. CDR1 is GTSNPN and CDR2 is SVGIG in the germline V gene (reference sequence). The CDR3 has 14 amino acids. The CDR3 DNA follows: TGTGCCTGGGCAACAGGGTCTGGGGCCAACGTCCTGACTTTC. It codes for CAWATGSGANVLTF.

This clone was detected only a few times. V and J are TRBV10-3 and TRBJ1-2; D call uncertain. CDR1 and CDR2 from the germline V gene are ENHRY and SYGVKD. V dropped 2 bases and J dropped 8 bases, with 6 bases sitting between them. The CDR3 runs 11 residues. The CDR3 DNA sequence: TGTGCCATCAGTGAGGAGGGAGGCTACACCTTC. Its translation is CAISEEGGYTF.

The CDR3 DNA reads TGTGCCAGCAGGTCGACAGGGAGCTCCTACAATGAGCAGTTCTTC. As protein: CASRSTGSSYNEQFF. V gene TRBV6-5 combines with J gene TRBJ2-1, with TRBD1 matching 7 bases. Germline CDR1 MNHEY, CDR2 SVGAGI. Unmatched junction bases numbered 5, after V lost 6 bases and J lost 0 bases. This CDR3 contains 15 residues.

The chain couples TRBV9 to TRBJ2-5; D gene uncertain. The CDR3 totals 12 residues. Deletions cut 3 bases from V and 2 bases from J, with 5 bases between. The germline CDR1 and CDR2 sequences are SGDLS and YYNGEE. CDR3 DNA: TGTGCCAGCAGCGCCGAACAAGAGACCCAGTACTTC. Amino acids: CASSAEQETQYF. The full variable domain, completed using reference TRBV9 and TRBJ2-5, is DSGVTQTPKHLITATGQRVTLRCSPRSGDLSVYWYQQSLDQGLQFLIQYYNGEERAKGNILERFSAQQFPDLHSELNLSSLELGDSALYFCASSAEQETQYFGPGTRLLVL.

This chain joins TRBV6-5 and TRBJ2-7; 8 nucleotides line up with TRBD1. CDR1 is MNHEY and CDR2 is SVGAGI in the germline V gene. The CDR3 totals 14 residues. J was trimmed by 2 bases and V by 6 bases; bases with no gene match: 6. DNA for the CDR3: TGTGCCAGCAGGAGGGACAGGAAAACCTACGAGCAGTACTTC. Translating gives CASRRDRKTYEQYF.

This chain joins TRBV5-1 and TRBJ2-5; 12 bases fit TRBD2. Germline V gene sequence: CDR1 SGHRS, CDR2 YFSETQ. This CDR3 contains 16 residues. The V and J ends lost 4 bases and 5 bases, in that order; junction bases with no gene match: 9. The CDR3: CASSVNALAGGETQYF. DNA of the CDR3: TGCGCCAGCAGCGTAAACGCTCTAGCGGGAGGGGAGACCCAGTACTTC.

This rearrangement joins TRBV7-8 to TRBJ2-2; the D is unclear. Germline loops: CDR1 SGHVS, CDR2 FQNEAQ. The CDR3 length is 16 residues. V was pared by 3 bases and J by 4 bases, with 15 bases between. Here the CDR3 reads CASSLTESPSTGELFF. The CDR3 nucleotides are TGTGCCAGCAGCTTGACGGAGTCGCCGAGCACCGGGGAGCTGTTTTTT.

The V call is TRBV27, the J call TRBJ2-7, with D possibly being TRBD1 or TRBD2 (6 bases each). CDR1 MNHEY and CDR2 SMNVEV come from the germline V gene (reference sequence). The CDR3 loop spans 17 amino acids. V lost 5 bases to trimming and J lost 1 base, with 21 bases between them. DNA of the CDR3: TGTGCCAGCAGTCGGGGGCATGATAGTTTAGGGTCCTACGAGCAGTACTTC. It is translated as CASSRGHDSLGSYEQYF.

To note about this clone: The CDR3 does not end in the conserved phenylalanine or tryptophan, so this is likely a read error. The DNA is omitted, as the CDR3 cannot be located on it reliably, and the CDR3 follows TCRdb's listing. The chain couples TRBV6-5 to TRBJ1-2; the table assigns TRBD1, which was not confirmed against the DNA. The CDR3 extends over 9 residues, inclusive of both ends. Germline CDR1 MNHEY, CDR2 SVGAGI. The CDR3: CASSKDRPS.